This T cell receptor (beta chain) was retrieved from a study of T cells in localized non-small cell lung cancer. Study conclusions and caveats: Because researchers sequenced only one region of the tumor, heterogeneity is still possible. The study linked higher blood T cell density to longer overall survival. It was uninvolved adjacent lung that showed the highest T cell clonality, exceeding tumor. For the top 100 tumor clones, a median about 50 also appeared in adjacent lung.

Turning to this clone: The antigen remains unidentified.

The assay was immunoSEQ multiplex PCR, and TCRdb's table has in-frame clones only and misses some. This table has over 10,000 clones, under 30% appearing once. The ends were cut back, 2 bases at V and 6 bases at J, with 12 bases in the middle. Germline V CDR1 and CDR2: MNHGY, SAAAGT. CDR3 length: 14 residues. The sample here was lung tumor tissue, taken before any cancer treatment. The gene calls are TRBV6-8 and TRBJ2-3; the D is unclear. This receptor was obtained from a female donor of 60 years or more with stage I lung adenocarcinoma. The CDR3 region is CASSYARSGDTQYF. The CDR3 region has the DNA TGTGCCAGCAGTTACGCCCGGTCTGGGGATACGCAGTATTTT.